This T cell receptor (beta chain) was captured in a study of OX40 agonist ivuxolimab in advanced cancers. Study background: While on treatment, patients had intravenous ivuxolimab at 0.01 to 10 mg/kg every 2 weeks. Past anti-PD-1, anti-PD-L1 or anti-CTLA-4 therapy was accepted, and 40% to 50% had received some. Overall study results and limits: Low clonal expansion, among the lowest seen, marked partial responders at 0.1-3.0 mg/kg. Expanded clones belonging to CD8+ T cells outnumbered, on average, those of CD4+.

Assay used: immunoSEQ multiplex PCR; TCRdb lists only in-frame clones, some missing. The table has roughly 66,000 clones, about 81% seen once. Worth noting for this clone: Its target is not known.

Sequences were derived from CD4+ or CD8+ T cells sorted from blood, sampled in a trial of the OX40 agonist ivuxolimab. The receptor comes from an adult with an advanced solid tumor such as melanoma, head and neck, liver or kidney cancer.

The CDR3 sequence is CASSPPRQGNTGELFF. The CDR3, as DNA: TGTGCCAGCAGCCCCCCCCGACAGGGGAACACCGGGGAGCTGTTTTTT. This sequence joins TRBV5-4 and TRBJ2-2; 7 bases match TRBD1. This CDR3 has 16 amino acids. Germline lookup yields CDR1 SGHNT and CDR2 YYREEE (reference sequence). Unmatched junction bases numbered 7, after V lost 4 bases and J lost 1 base.